The 19 T cell receptor beta chains listed next were all sequenced from one sample in a study of T-cell reconstitution after alpha-beta-depleted transplantation in children. Using unique molecular identifiers, the investigators prepared the TCRbeta library. Each CDR3 protein gets one entry after TCRdb re-called the PCR reads with MiXCR. The sample records under 850,000 distinct CDR3 sequences, around 13% being singletons. Source: PBMCs, taken before TCRalphabeta/CD19-depleted stem cell transplant. Receptor source: a girl aged 2 to 9 with congenital amegakaryocytic thrombocytopenia, due to receive a stem cell transplant.

Ten or more counts support this clonotype. The chain is built from TRBV12-3 or TRBV12-4 and TRBJ2-2; 12 nucleotides match TRBD2. There are 15 residues in the CDR3. V dropped 7 bases and J dropped 6; count of bases not matched to a gene: 6. The CDR3 DNA reads TGTGCCAGCATTGGGACTAGCGGGTCTCCCGGGGAGCTGTTTTTT. Protein product: CASIGTSGSPGELFF.

This clonotype was counted many times. J is TRBJ2-3 and V is TRBV12-3 or TRBV12-4; 11 nucleotides agree with TRBD2. Trimming took 9 bases from V and 5 from J; bases not matched to a gene: 10. This CDR3 has 15 residues. In nucleotides, the CDR3 is TGTGCCAGTAATGTAGCGGGAGGGCCAGGAGATACGCAGTATTTT. Encoded protein: CASNVAGGPGDTQYF.

This rearrangement joins TRBV7-2 to TRBJ2-7; TRBD2 matches 10 bases. J was trimmed by 5 bases and V by 5 bases; bases with no gene match: 9. The CDR3 has 15 residues. CDR1 and CDR2 (germline): SGHTA, FQGNSA. The CDR3 DNA follows: TGTGCCAGCAGCCAAGTGGCTCTAGCGGGAGACGAGCAGTACTTC. This codes for CASSQVALAGDEQYF.

V and J are TRBV5-6 and TRBJ2-1; D gene ambiguous. The CDR3 is 15 amino acids. Germline assignment: CDR1 SGHDT and CDR2 YYEEEE. V lost 2 bases to trimming and J lost 0 bases, with 9 bases between them. Here the CDR3 reads CASSFDFNSYNEQFF. DNA of the CDR3: TGTGCCAGCAGCTTTGACTTTAACTCCTACAATGAGCAGTTCTTC.

The sample holds many counts of this clonotype. The rearrangement uses TRBV6-5 and TRBJ1-1, with TRBD1 matching over 7 bases. Trimming took 3 bases from V and 3 from J; bases not matched to a gene: 4. The CDR3 is 14 residues long. CDR1 and CDR2 (germline): MNHEY, SVGAGI. CDR3 residues: CASSYAGGDTEAFF. Written as DNA, the CDR3 is TGTGCCAGCAGTTATGCAGGGGGAGACACTGAAGCTTTCTTT.

The V call is TRBV7-2, the J call TRBJ1-5; D gene ambiguous. Germline lookup yields CDR1 SGHTA and CDR2 FQGNSA. The CDR3 extends over 14 amino acids. The ends were cut back, 4 bases at V and 0 bases at J, with 7 bases in the middle. The CDR3: CASSYSLSNQPQHF. The CDR3 region has the DNA TGTGCCAGCAGCTACAGTCTTAGCAATCAGCCCCAGCATTTT.

The chain has TRBV10-3 and TRBJ2-1; tentative D call: TRBD2 (5 bases). Per the germline V gene, CDR1 is ENHRY and CDR2 is SYGVKD. The length of the CDR3 is 14 residues. V was clipped by 0 bases and J by 9 bases, with 12 bases between them. The CDR3: CAISESAPRGEQFF. DNA for the CDR3: TGTGCCATCAGTGAGTCGGCCCCTCGGGGTGAGCAGTTCTTC.

With regard to this clonotype: One end of the junction varies from germline; a read error may be responsible. The V gene is TRBV5-1, the J gene TRBJ2-1; TRBD2 aligns across 8 bases. This CDR3 has 17 residues. The germline V gene has CDR1 SGHRS and CDR2 YFSETQ. CDR3 coding DNA: TGCGCCAGCAGCTTGGCTCAAGCGGGAGTAGGTTACCATGAGCAGCTCTTC. This codes for CASSLAQAGVGYHEQLF.

The chain uses TRBV18 and TRBJ2-7; no reliable D call. CDR3 size: 14 residues. Germline-derived CDR1 and CDR2 are KGHSH and LQKENI. V was pared by 0 bases and J by 3 bases, with 9 bases between. Here the CDR3 reads CASSPPFDGYEQYF. The CDR3, as DNA: TGTGCCAGCTCACCACCTTTCGACGGCTACGAGCAGTACTTC. Full variable domain (remainder filled in from reference TRBV18 and TRBJ2-7): NAGVMQNPRHLVRRRGQEARLRCSPMKGHSHVYWYRQLPEEGLKFMVYLQKENIIDESGMPKERFSAEFPKEGPSILRIQQVVRGDSAAYFCASSPPFDGYEQYFGPGTRLTVT.

This clonotype was counted ten times or more. The CDR3, as DNA: TGCGCCAGGGATTTCAATGAGCAGTTCTTC. It encodes CARDFNEQFF. The chain recombines TRBV5-1 with TRBJ2-1; D remains unclear. V was cut by 8 bases and J by 6 bases, with 6 bases left in between. This CDR3 is built from 10 residues. Germline CDR1 reads SGHRS; CDR2 reads YFSETQ.

This clonotype was seen a handful of times. One junction end disagrees with the germline gene, perhaps due to a read error. This chain links TRBV20-1 with TRBJ2-1, with 10 bases aligning to TRBD2. Germline CDR1 is DFQATT and CDR2 is SNEGSKA (reference sequence). The CDR3 runs 16 residues. The CDR3 is CSARDPTSGPNNGQFF. The DNA for the CDR3 is TGCAGTGCTAGAGATCCGACTAGCGGGCCAAACAATGGGCAGTTCTTC.

This clonotype was recorded many times. The chain joins TRBV12-3 or TRBV12-4 to TRBJ1-2; D might be TRBD1 (5 bases). The CDR3 runs to 13 residues. Trimming removed 6 bases at V and 4 bases at J, with 12 bases between. The CDR3 coding sequence is TGTGCCAGCAGCTCGGGGACGGTCTATGGCTACACCTTC. This encodes CASSSGTVYGYTF.

This chain uses TRBV29-1 with TRBJ2-1; D perhaps matches TRBD1 (5 bases). There are 13 residues in the CDR3. V was shortened by 7 bases and J by 1 base, with 11 bases between the two germline ends. Per the germline V gene, CDR1 is SQVTM and CDR2 is ANQGSEA. In nucleotides, the CDR3 is TGCAGCGCTGTGACAGTATCCTACAATGAGCAGTTCTTC. It yields the protein CSAVTVSYNEQFF.

This clonotype was seen at least ten times. The chain couples TRBV20-1 to TRBJ2-1; 9 nucleotides match TRBD2. The CDR3 consists of 15 residues. CDR1 is DFQATT, CDR2 SNEGSKA, per germline (reference sequence). V dropped 2 bases and J dropped 6; count of bases not matched to a gene: 8. Here the CDR3 reads CSARQSAGGFNEQFF. Written as DNA, the CDR3 is TGCAGTGCTAGACAGTCTGCGGGAGGGTTCAATGAGCAGTTCTTC.

This clonotype has ten or more counts. The chain employs TRBV29-1 and TRBJ1-1, with D unclear. The V end was cut by 8 bases, the J end by 1 base, with 11 bases between. Germline lookup yields CDR1 SQVTM and CDR2 ANQGSEA. CDR3 size: 12 residues. CDR3 residues: CSFSTTNTEAFF. CDR3 coding DNA: TGCAGCTTCTCGACAACGAACACTGAAGCTTTCTTT.

This clonotype was counted ten times or more. The rearrangement links TRBV5-1 to TRBJ2-7; D possibly corresponds to TRBD1 (6 bases). Between the trimmed V and J ends, which lost 4 bases and 7 bases, there was a span of 24 bases. The CDR3 loop spans 16 amino acids. CDR1 is SGHRS and CDR2 is YFSETQ in the germline V gene. In DNA form, the CDR3 reads TGCGCCAGCAGCGTGGGTCTAGGGACAACCCAAATGGAGCAGTACTTC. Its protein product is CASSVGLGTTQMEQYF.

Notes on this clonotype: A much larger clone sits a single nucleotide away, making a read error possible. The chain employs TRBV20-1 and TRBJ2-2; TRBD1 aligns across 7 bases. The germline V gene has CDR1 DFQATT and CDR2 SNEGSKA (reference sequence). This CDR3 has 14 amino acids. The CDR3 sequence: CSAPGQFNTGEPFF. CDR3 DNA: TGCAGTGCTCCGGGACAGTTTAACACCGGGGAGCCGTTTTTT.

The sample holds a few counts of this clonotype. The V gene is TRBV14, the J gene TRBJ2-1; 12 positions match TRBD2. V dropped 0 bases and J dropped 4; count of bases not matched to a gene: 4. This CDR3 region has 17 residues. Per germline, CDR1 SGHDN and CDR2 FVKESK. The CDR3 DNA reads as TGTGCCAGCAGCCAAGATATCGGGACTAGCGGGTACAATGAGCAGTTCTTC. It yields the protein CASSQDIGTSGYNEQFF.

This clonotype was picked up many times. This chain connects TRBV28 to TRBJ2-2, with D possibly being TRBD1 (5 bases). The germline V and J ends were trimmed by 3 bases and 7 bases, with 9 bases remaining between them. Germline V lookup: CDR1 MDHEN, CDR2 SYDVKM. CDR3 length: 13 residues. The CDR3 bases are TGTGCCAGCAGTTTGTGGGGCGGCGGGGAGCTGTTTTTT. Protein product: CASSLWGGGELFF.